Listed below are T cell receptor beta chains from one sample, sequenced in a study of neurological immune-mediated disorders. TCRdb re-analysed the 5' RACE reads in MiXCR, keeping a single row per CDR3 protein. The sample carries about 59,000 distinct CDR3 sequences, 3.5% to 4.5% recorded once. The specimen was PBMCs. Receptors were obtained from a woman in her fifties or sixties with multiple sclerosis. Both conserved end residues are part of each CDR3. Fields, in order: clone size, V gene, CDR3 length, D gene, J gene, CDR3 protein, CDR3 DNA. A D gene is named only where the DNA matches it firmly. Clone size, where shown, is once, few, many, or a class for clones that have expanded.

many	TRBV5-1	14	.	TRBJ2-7	CASSFGGASYEQYF	TGCGCCAGCAGCTTCGGCGGGGCAAGCTACGAGCAGTACTTC
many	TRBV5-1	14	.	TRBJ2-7	CASSPLGQSYEQYF	TGCGCCAGCAGCCCACTAGGACAGTCCTACGAGCAGTACTTC
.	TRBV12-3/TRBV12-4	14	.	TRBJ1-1	CASSFDPGRPEAFF	TGTGCCAGCAGTTTCGACCCGGGGCGGCCTGAAGCTTTCTTT
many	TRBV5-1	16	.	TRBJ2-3	CASSSAPGLSTDTQYF	TGCGCCAGCAGCTCCGCCCCGGGACTGAGCACAGATACGCAGTATTTT
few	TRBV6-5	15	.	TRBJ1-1	CASSYSITVNTEAFF	TGTGCCAGCAGTTACTCGATCACAGTGAACACTGAAGCTTTCTTT
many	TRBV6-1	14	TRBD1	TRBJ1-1	CASRVDRETTEAFF	TGTGCCAGCAGGGTGGACAGGGAGACGACTGAAGCTTTCTTT
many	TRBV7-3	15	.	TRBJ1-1	CASSAGDSRNTEAFF	TGTGCCAGCAGCGCCGGGGATTCACGGAACACTGAAGCTTTCTTT
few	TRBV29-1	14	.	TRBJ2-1	CSAIIPEGYNEQFF	TGCAGCGCTATAATTCCGGAAGGGTACAATGAGCAGTTCTTC
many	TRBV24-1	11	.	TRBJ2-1	CATSLYNEQFF	TGTGCCACCAGCCTATACAATGAGCAGTTCTTC
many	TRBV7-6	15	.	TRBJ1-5	CASSPLGPISQPQNF	TGTGCCAGCAGCCCTCTCGGGCCTATTAGTCAGCCCCAGAATTTT
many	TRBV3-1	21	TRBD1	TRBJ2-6	CASSSTEYGTGANSGANVLTF	TGTGCCAGCAGCTCTACAGAATACGGGACAGGCGCTAACTCTGGGGCCAACGTCCTGACTTTC
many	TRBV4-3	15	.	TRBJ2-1	CASSQEESSYNEQFF	TGCGCCAGCAGCCAAGAAGAGAGCTCCTACAATGAGCAGTTCTTC
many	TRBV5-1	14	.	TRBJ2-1	CASSLELSYNEQFF	TGCGCCAGCAGCTTGGAGTTGTCCTACAATGAGCAGTTCTTC
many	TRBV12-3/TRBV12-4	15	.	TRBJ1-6	CASSLSSGHASPLHF	TGTGCCAGCAGTTTAAGTAGTGGACATGCTTCACCCCTCCACTTT
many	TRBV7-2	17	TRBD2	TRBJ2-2	CASSLATGTINTGELFF	TGTGCCAGCAGCTTAGCCACCGGGACTATCAACACCGGGGAGCTGTTTTTT
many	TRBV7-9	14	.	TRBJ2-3	CASSSTQFTDTQYF	TGTGCCAGCAGCTCGACTCAATTCACAGATACGCAGTATTTT
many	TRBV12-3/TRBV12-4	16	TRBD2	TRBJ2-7	CASSPGTSGSSYEQYF	TGTGCCAGCAGTCCCGGGACTAGCGGGAGCAGCTACGAGCAGTACTTC
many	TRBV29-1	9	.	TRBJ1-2	CSVDDGYTF	TGCAGCGTTGACGATGGCTACACCTTC
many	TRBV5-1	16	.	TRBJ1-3	CASSLAGGREGNTIYF	TGCGCCAGCAGCTTGGCCGGCGGCAGGGAAGGAAACACCATATATTTT
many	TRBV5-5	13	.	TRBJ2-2	CASSATGSTGLFF	TGTGCCAGCAGCGCTACCGGGAGCACAGGGCTGTTTTTT
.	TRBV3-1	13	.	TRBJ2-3	CASSFRDSDTQYF	TGTGCCAGCAGCTTTCGGGACTCAGATACGCAGTATTTT
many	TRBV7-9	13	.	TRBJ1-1	CASSLIENTEAFF	TGTGCCAGCAGCTTAATTGAGAACACTGAAGCTTTCTTT
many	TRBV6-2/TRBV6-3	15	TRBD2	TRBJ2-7	CASSDTRLAGYEQYF	TGTGCCAGCAGCGACACCCGGCTAGCGGGCTACGAGCAGTACTTC
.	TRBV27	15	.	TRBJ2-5	CASTPSGDPRETQYF	TGTGCCAGCACCCCCTCCGGGGACCCCCGGGAGACCCAGTACTTC
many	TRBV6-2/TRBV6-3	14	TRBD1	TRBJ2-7	CASSSNRGPYEQYF	TGTGCCAGCAGCAGTAACAGGGGGCCCTACGAGCAGTACTTC
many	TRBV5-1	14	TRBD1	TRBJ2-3	CASSSGQGADTQYF	TGCGCCAGCAGCTCTGGACAGGGCGCAGATACGCAGTATTTT
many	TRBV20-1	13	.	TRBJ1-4	CSARSRTNEKLFF	TGCAGTGCTAGATCACGGACTAATGAAAAACTGTTTTTT
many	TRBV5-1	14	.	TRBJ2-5	CASSLAAFQETQYF	TGCGCCAGCAGCTTGGCGGCATTCCAAGAGACCCAGTACTTC
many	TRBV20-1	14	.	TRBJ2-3	CSPGPKEGTDTQYF	TGCAGCCCCGGGCCGAAAGAGGGAACAGATACGCAGTATTTT
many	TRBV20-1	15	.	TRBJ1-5	CSARDTGISNQPQHF	TGCAGTGCTAGAGATACGGGGATTAGCAATCAGCCCCAGCATTTT
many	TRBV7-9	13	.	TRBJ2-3	CASSLVIQDTQYF	TGTGCCAGCAGCTTAGTTATACAAGATACGCAGTATTTT
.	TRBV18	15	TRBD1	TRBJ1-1	CASSPWGQMNTEAFF	TGTGCCAGCTCACCCTGGGGACAGATGAACACTGAAGCTTTCTTT
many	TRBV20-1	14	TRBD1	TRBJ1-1	CSAGGQADSAEAFF	TGCAGTGCTGGGGGACAGGCCGATAGCGCTGAAGCTTTCTTT
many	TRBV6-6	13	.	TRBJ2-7	CASSYSKLDEQYF	TGTGCCAGCAGTTACTCGAAGCTAGACGAGCAGTACTTC
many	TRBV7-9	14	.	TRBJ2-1	CASSPEYASWEQFF	TGTGCCAGCAGCCCTGAATACGCTAGCTGGGAGCAGTTCTTC
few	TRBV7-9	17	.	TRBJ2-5	CASSAGPRWDQKETQYF	TGTGCCAGCAGCGCGGGTCCTAGATGGGACCAAAAAGAGACCCAGTACTTC
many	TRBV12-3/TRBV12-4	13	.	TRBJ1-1	CASSPYIDGEAFF	TGTGCCAGCAGCCCCTATATAGACGGTGAAGCTTTCTTT
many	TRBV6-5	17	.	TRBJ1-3	CASAARAISSSGNTIYF	TGTGCCAGCGCCGCCAGGGCGATTTCCTCTTCTGGAAACACCATATATTTT
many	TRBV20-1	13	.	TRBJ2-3	CSASRLVGDTQYF	TGCAGTGCTAGTAGACTAGTAGGAGATACGCAGTATTTT
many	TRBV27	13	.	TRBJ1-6	CASRTTRDSPLHF	TGTGCCAGCCGAACGACCAGGGACTCACCCCTCCACTTT
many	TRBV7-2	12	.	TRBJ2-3	CASSLYFDTQYF	TGTGCCAGCAGCTTATATTTTGATACGCAGTATTTT
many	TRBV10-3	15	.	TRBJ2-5	CAISETGVDQETQYF	TGTGCCATCAGTGAGACGGGAGTGGACCAAGAGACCCAGTACTTC
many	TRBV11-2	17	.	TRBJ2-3	CASSDNLGGRYTDTQYF	TGTGCCAGCAGCGACAACCTTGGGGGGCGCTACACAGATACGCAGTATTTT
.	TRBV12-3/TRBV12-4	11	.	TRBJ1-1	CASTKGTEAFF	TGTGCCAGCACAAAGGGGACCGAAGCTTTCTTT
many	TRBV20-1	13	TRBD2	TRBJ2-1	CSASDAGDNEQFF	TGCAGTGCTAGCGATGCGGGAGACAATGAGCAGTTCTTC
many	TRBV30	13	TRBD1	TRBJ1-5	CACDRGSNQPQHF	TGTGCCTGCGACAGGGGGAGCAATCAGCCCCAGCATTTT
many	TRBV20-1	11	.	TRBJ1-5	CSASRGGPQHF	TGCAGTGCCTCAAGGGGGGGACCCCAGCATTTT
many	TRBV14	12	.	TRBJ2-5	CASSQDRGTQYF	TGTGCCAGCAGCCAAGATAGGGGGACCCAGTACTTC
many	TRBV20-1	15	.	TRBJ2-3	CSARAPFRGTDTQYF	TGCAGTGCTAGAGCGCCTTTCCGGGGCACAGATACGCAGTATTTT
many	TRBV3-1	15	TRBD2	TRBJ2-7	CASSQDLTSGHEQYF	TGTGCCAGCAGCCAAGACCTGACTAGCGGGCACGAGCAGTACTTC
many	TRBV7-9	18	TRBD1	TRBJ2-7	CASLPGTGGLPSIYEQYF	TGTGCCAGCCTACCCGGGACAGGGGGCTTACCTAGCATCTACGAGCAGTACTTC
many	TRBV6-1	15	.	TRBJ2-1	CASCPLGQRGGEQFF	TGTGCCAGCTGCCCCCTGGGCCAACGGGGCGGTGAGCAGTTCTTC
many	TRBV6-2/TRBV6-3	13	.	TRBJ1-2	CASTRGGNYGYTF	TGTGCCAGCACGCGCGGGGGCAACTATGGCTACACCTTC
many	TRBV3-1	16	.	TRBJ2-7	CASSQDRRRFKDEQYF	TGTGCCAGCAGCCAAGATAGGCGCAGATTTAAGGACGAGCAGTACTTC
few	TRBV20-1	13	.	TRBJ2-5	CSASVPTWETQYF	TGCAGTGCTAGCGTCCCGACGTGGGAGACCCAGTACTTC
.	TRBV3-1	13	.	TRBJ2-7	CASSHTLSGEQYF	TGTGCCAGCAGCCACACCTTATCTGGAGAGCAGTACTTC
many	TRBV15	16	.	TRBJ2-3	CATSREGSEGVDTQYF	TGTGCCACCAGCAGAGAGGGCAGCGAAGGGGTAGATACGCAGTATTTT
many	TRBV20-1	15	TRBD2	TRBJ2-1	CSAREGGSWDNEQFF	TGCAGTGCTAGAGAGGGAGGGTCCTGGGACAATGAGCAGTTCTTC
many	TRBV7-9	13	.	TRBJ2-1	CASSPSGRDEQFF	TGTGCCAGCAGCCCCAGTGGGCGCGATGAGCAGTTCTTC
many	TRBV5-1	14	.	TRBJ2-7	CASSLAPGTYEQYF	TGCGCCAGCAGCTTGGCTCCGGGCACCTACGAGCAGTACTTC